Below are 15 T cell receptor beta chains sequenced from a single sample in a study of T cells after yellow fever vaccination. One entry per CDR3 protein, called by TCRdb with MiXCR from the 5' RACE reads. Of about 260,000 distinct CDR3 sequences listed, about 5.2% were seen once; the top ten hold more than 3%. The source was CD4+ T cells sorted from PBMCs, collected on the day of the yellow fever booster vaccination. Receptors were obtained from a young man who received the YFV17D yellow fever vaccine.

This chain uses TRBV7-2 with TRBJ2-3; 11 bases agree with TRBD2. Germline CDR1 SGHTA, CDR2 FQGNSA. CDR3 length: 15 amino acids. J lost 4 bases, V lost 8 bases, and 8 bases had no gene match. The CDR3, as DNA: TGTGCCAGCGGGCTAGCGGGGGGCCTCGCAGATACGCAGTATTTT. Translation: CASGLAGGLADTQYF.

The chain uses TRBV7-2 and TRBJ1-5; the D gene is possibly TRBD1 (6 bases). The CDR3 loop spans 15 amino acids. CDR1 and CDR2 from the germline V gene are SGHTA and FQGNSA. V shed 3 bases and J shed 4 bases, with 13 bases lying between them. Here the CDR3 DNA reads TGTGCCAGCAGCTTTGGCAGGGGTGTGAATCAGCCCCAGCATTTT. Its protein product is CASSFGRGVNQPQHF. The complete variable domain, with remaining parts taken from reference TRBV7-2 and TRBJ1-5, reads GAGVSQSPSNKVTEKGKDVELRCDPISGHTALYWYRQSLGQGLEFLIYFQGNSAPDKSGLPSDRFSAERTGGSVSTLTIQRTQQEDSAVYLCASSFGRGVNQPQHFGDGTRLSIL.

The sample holds many counts of this clonotype. V gene TRBV6-6 combines with J gene TRBJ2-7; 11 bases line up with TRBD2. Trimming removed 6 bases from V and 0 bases from J; junction bases left unmatched: 4. Germline V gene sequence: CDR1 MNHNY, CDR2 SVGAGI (reference sequence). The CDR3 is 15 residues long. The CDR3 nucleotides read TGTGCCAGCAGCTTTCTAGCGGGGGGCTCCTACGAGCAGTACTTC. Its translation: CASSFLAGGSYEQYF.

This clonotype has only a few counts. CDR3 sequence (DNA): TGTGCCAGCAGCTTGGCGGCAGGCAGGAACACTGAAGCTTTCTTT. This translates into CASSLAAGRNTEAFF. The rearrangement uses TRBV5-6 and TRBJ1-1; the D is unclear. V lost 0 bases and J lost 1, with 10 bases in between. The germline CDR1 and CDR2 sequences are SGHDT and YYEEEE. The CDR3 runs 15 residues. Variable domain in full (rest from reference TRBV5-6 and TRBJ1-1): DAGVTQSPTHLIKTRGQQVTLRCSPKSGHDTVSWYQQALGQGPQFIFQYYEEEERQRGNFPDRFSGHQFPNYSSELNVNALLLGDSALYLCASSLAAGRNTEAFFGQGTRLTVV.

This clonotype has just a few counts. This rearrangement joins TRBV2 to TRBJ1-3; no firm D call. Trimming left V 7 bases short and J 2 bases short, with 9 bases between. CDR3 length: 13 amino acids. Germline-derived CDR1 and CDR2 are SNHLY and FYNNEI. The CDR3 sequence: CASIVGAGNTIYF. In DNA, the CDR3 is TGTGCCAGCATTGTCGGGGCTGGAAACACCATATATTTT.

This clonotype was observed a few times. The chain links TRBV27 to TRBJ2-3, with 9 nucleotides matching TRBD1. Losses at the gene ends were 7 bases for V and 1 base for J; bases not matched to a gene: 6. The germline V gene encodes CDR1 MNHEY and CDR2 SMNVEV (reference sequence). The CDR3 loop spans 15 amino acids. The CDR3 is CASKTGGSGTDTQYF. In nucleotides, the CDR3 is TGTGCCAGCAAAACAGGGGGCTCCGGCACAGATACGCAGTATTTT.

This clonotype was seen more than once but under ten times. V and J are TRBV4-1 and TRBJ2-1; D not resolved. CDR1 is MGHRA and CDR2 is YSYEKL in the germline V gene. The CDR3 spans 16 residues. V dropped 2 bases and J dropped 0 bases, with 11 bases sitting between them. The CDR3, as DNA: TGCGCCAGCAGCCAAATCTACGGCAGCTCCTACAATGAGCAGTTCTTC. Translated: CASSQIYGSSYNEQFF.

This clonotype was seen repeatedly, ten times or more. The rearrangement links TRBV12-5 to TRBJ2-1; 7 bases fit TRBD2. The germline CDR1 and CDR2 sequences are LGHNT and FRNRAP. V gave up 9 bases and J gave up 9 bases; unmatched junction bases: 2. This CDR3 has 10 amino acids. The CDR3 region has the DNA TGTGCTAGCGGGGGGAGTGAGCAGTTCTTC. This gives the protein CASGGSEQFF.

This clonotype has at least ten counts. The chain carries TRBV10-3 and TRBJ1-5, with D unclear. V lost 0 bases and J lost 3, with 9 bases in between. The CDR3 totals 15 residues. Germline CDR1 and CDR2: ENHRY and SYGVKD. CDR3 protein: CAISESGQNNQPQHF. The CDR3 region has the DNA TGTGCCATCAGTGAGTCGGGCCAGAACAATCAGCCCCAGCATTTT.

At least ten counts were recorded for this clonotype. The gene calls are TRBV6-2 or TRBV6-3 and TRBJ2-4; 8 bases line up with TRBD2. V trimming: 2 bases; J trimming: 7 bases; junction bases outside the gene matches: 7. CDR3 length: 15 residues. From germline, CDR1 is MNHEY and CDR2 SVGEGT. Here the CDR3 reads CASSYDRTSWNIQYF. The CDR3 nucleotides read TGTGCCAGCAGTTACGATCGGACTAGCTGGAACATTCAGTACTTC.

The chain uses TRBV7-2 and TRBJ2-3; TRBD1 matches at 7 bases. Unmatched junction bases numbered 11, after V lost 6 bases and J lost 5 bases. CDR3 length: 15 residues. Germline values: CDR1 SGHTA, CDR2 FQGNSA. CDR3 residues: CASSQMGQGVDTQYF. As DNA, the CDR3 is TGTGCCAGCAGTCAAATGGGGCAGGGGGTAGATACGCAGTATTTT.

This clonotype was detected ten times or more. V gene TRBV6-2 or TRBV6-3 combines with J gene TRBJ2-5, with TRBD2 matching over 12 bases. The CDR3 has 18 residues. V gave up 4 bases and J gave up 1 base; unmatched junction bases: 10. The germline gives CDR1 MNHEY, CDR2 SVGEGT. This chain's CDR3 is CASSSHTGLAGLQETQYF. CDR3 nucleotide sequence: TGTGCCAGCAGTTCTCACACGGGACTAGCGGGTCTCCAAGAGACCCAGTACTTC.

V usage is TRBV5-1 and J usage is TRBJ1-6; no firm D call. Looked up from germline, CDR1 is SGHRS and CDR2 is YFSETQ. Trimming cost V 4 bases and J 7 bases, with 15 bases left between them. CDR3 length: 15 residues. In DNA, the CDR3 is TGCGCCAGCAGCCGTGACAAGGAAACGAATTCACCCCTCCACTTT. This encodes CASSRDKETNSPLHF.

This clonotype was seen repeatedly, ten times or more. This sequence joins TRBV7-2 and TRBJ2-3; 7 bases map to TRBD2. Germline CDR1 SGHTA, CDR2 FQGNSA. V dropped 5 bases and J dropped 11; count of bases not matched to a gene: 13. The CDR3 covers 14 residues. The DNA for the CDR3 is TGTGCCAGCAGCCCTGGGGGGACTACCCCCTTGCAGTATTTT. Its protein is CASSPGGTTPLQYF.

The V gene is TRBV7-2, the J gene TRBJ1-4; D gene unclear. This CDR3 spans 13 amino acids. Germline-derived CDR1 and CDR2 are SGHTA and FQGNSA. Trimming pared 5 bases from V and 9 bases from J, leaving 13 bases between. The CDR3 region is CASSPGLEKKLFF. Here the CDR3 DNA reads TGTGCCAGCAGCCCCGGACTGGAAAAAAAACTGTTTTTT.